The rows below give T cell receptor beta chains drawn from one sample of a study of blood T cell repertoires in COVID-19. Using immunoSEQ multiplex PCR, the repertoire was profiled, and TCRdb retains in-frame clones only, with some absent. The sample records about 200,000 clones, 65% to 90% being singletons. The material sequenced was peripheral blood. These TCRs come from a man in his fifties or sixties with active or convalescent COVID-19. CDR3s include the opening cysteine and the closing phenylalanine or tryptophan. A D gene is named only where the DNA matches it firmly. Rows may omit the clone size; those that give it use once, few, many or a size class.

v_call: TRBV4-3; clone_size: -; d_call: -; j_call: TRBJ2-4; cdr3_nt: TGCGCCAGCAGCCAAGATATCCGGTCGTTAGGCAGGGGGGAGAACATTCAGTACTTC; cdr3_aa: CASSQDIRSLGRGENIQYF
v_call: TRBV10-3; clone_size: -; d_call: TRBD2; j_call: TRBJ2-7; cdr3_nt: TGTGCCATCAGTTCACTAGCGGGGGTCTACGAGCAGTACTTC; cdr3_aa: CAISSLAGVYEQYF
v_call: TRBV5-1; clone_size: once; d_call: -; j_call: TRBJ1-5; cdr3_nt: TGCGCCAGCAGCGCCCAGGGCAATCAGCCCCAGCATTTT; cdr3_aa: CASSAQGNQPQHF
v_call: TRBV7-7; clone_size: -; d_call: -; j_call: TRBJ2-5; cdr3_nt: TGTGCTAGCAGCAAAGCAGGTCCCTGGGAGACCCAGTACTTC; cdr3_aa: CASSKAGPWETQYF
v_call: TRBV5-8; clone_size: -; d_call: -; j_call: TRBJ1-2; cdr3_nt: TGTGCCAGCAGCCACGGAAGACCTCCCAGGGCTAACTATGGCTACACCTTC; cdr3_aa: CASSHGRPPRANYGYTF
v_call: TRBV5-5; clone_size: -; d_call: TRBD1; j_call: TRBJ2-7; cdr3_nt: TGTGCCAGCAGCCGGCGGGACAGGGGAACCTACGAGCAGTACTTC; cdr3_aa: CASSRRDRGTYEQYF
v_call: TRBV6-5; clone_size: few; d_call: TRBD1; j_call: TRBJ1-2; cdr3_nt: TGTGCCAGCAGTTATCACGCAGACAGGGGGCCTGGTGGCTACACCTTC; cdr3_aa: CASSYHADRGPGGYTF
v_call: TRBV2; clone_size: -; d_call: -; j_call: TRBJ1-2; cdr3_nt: TGTGCCAGCACGTCAGAGACAGCCTATGGCTACACCTTC; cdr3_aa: CASTSETAYGYTF
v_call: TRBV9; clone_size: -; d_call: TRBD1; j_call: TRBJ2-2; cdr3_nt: TGTGCCAGCAGAAAGACAGGGGGCGCAACCGGGGAGCTGTTTTTT; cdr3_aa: CASRKTGGATGELFF
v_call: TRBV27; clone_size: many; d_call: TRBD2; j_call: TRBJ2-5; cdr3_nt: TGTGCCAGCAGGATCTCGGGACTAGCGGGAGAGACCCAGTACTTC; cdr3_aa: CASRISGLAGETQYF
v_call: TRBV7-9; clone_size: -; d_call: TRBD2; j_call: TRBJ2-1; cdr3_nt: TGTGCCAGCAGCTTATGGTTGACCGCGGGAGAAGCTTACAATGAGCAGTTCTTC; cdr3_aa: CASSLWLTAGEAYNEQFF
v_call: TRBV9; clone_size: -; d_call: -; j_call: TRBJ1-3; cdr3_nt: TGTGCCAGCAGCGCAACTCCCCGGAGGTCTGGAAACACCATATATTTT; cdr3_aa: CASSATPRRSGNTIYF
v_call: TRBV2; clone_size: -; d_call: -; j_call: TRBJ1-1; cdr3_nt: TGTGCCAGCAGTGCTCAGGGCGAAATGAACACTGAAGCTTTCTTT; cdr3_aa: CASSAQGEMNTEAFF
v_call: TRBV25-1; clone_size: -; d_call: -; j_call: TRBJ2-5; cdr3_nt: TGTGCCAGCAGTGATAGGGGATCAGAGACCCAGTACTTC; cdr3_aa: CASSDRGSETQYF
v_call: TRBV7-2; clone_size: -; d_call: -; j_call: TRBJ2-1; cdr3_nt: TGTGCCAGCAGCCCACAGGGTTTCGAGCAGTTCTTC; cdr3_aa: CASSPQGFEQFF
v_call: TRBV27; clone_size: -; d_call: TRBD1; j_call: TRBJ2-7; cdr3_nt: TGTGCCAGCAGGTACGCGACAGGGCTCTACGAGCAGTACTTC; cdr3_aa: CASRYATGLYEQYF
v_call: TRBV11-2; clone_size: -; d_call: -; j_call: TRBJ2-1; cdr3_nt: TGTGCCAGCAGCTTGCAGGGCGCGGTCGGTGAGCAGTTCTTC; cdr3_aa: CASSLQGAVGEQFF
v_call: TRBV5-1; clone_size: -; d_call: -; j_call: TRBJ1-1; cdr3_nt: TGCGCCAGCAGCTTGTTCAGCGAAGACACTGAAGCTTTCTTT; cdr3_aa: CASSLFSEDTEAFF
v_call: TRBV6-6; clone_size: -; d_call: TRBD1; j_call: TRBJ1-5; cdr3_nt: TGTGCCAGCCAGCGACAGGGTAGCAATCAGCCCCAGCATTTT; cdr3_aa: CASQRQGSNQPQHF
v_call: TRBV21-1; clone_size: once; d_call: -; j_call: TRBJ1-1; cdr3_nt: TGTGCCAGCATGACAGGGACTGAAGCTTTCTTT; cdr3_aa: CASMTGTEAFF
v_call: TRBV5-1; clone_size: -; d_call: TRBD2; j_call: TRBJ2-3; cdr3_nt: TGCGCCAGCAGCTTGGGGGGACTAGCGGGAGGTCTCACAGATACGCAGTATTTT; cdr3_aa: CASSLGGLAGGLTDTQYF
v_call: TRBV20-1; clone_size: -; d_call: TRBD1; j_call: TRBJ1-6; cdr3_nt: TGCAGTGCTAGTCGTCGCGCAGGGGGTCGGAATTCACCCCTCCACTTT; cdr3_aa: CSASRRAGGRNSPLHF
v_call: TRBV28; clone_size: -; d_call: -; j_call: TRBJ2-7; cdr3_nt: TGTGCCAGCAGTTACCAGGAGGCAGGGGGGAACTACGAGCAGTACTTC; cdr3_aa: CASSYQEAGGNYEQYF
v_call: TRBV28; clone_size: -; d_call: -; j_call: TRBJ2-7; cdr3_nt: TGTGCCAGCAGTCCCGGGACACCCGGACCCTACGAGCAGTACTTC; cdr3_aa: CASSPGTPGPYEQYF
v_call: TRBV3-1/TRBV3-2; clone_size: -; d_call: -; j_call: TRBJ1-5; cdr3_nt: TGTGCCAGCAGCCAAGCCGGAGAGGTCCAGCATTTT; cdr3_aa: CASSQAGEVQHF
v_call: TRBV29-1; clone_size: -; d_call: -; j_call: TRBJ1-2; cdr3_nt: TGCAGCGTTAAAGACACAGGTGCTAACTATGGCTACACCTTC; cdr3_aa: CSVKDTGANYGYTF
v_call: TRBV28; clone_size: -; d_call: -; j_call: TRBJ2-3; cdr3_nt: TGTGCCAGCAGTAGCGGTGGCAGCCGCACAGATACGCAGTATTTT; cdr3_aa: CASSSGGSRTDTQYF
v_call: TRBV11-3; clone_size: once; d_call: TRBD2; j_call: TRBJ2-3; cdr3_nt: TGTGCCAGCAGCCATCCTAGCGGGGGGCAGGCAGATACGCAGTATTTT; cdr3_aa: CASSHPSGGQADTQYF
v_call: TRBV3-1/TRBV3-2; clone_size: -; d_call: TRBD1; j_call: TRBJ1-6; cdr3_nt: TGTGCCAGCAGCCACCCGGGACAGAGCTCCTATAATTCACCCCTCCACTTT; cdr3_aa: CASSHPGQSSYNSPLHF
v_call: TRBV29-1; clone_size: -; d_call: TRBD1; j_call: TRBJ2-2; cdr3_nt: TGCAGCGTTGGACAGGGTGTGACCGGGGAGCTGTTTTTT; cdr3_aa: CSVGQGVTGELFF
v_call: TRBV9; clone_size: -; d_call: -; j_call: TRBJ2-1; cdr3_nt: TGTGCCAGCAGCGTAGAGGGGTATGAGCAGTTCTTC; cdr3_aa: CASSVEGYEQFF
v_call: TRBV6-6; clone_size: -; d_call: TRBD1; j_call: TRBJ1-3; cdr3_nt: TGTGCCAGCAGCCTACAGGGGAACGGAAACACCATATATTTT; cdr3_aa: CASSLQGNGNTIYF
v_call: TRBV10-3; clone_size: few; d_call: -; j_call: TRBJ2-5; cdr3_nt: TGTGCCATCAAGTCAGGGGAAGGGGAAGAGACCCAGTACTTC; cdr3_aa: CAIKSGEGEETQYF
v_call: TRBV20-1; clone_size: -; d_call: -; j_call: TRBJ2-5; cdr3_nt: TGCAGTGCGGATCGAGGGGAGACCCAGTACTTC; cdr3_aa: CSADRGETQYF
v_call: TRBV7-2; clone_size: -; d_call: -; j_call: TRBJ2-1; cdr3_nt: TGTGCCAGCAGCCCCCCGGGACTTAATTACAATGAGCAGTTCTTC; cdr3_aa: CASSPPGLNYNEQFF
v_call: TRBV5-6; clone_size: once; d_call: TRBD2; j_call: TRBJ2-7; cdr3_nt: TGTGCCAGCAGCTTGGATGGCGGGAGAAGAGCCTACGAGCAGTACTTC; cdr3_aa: CASSLDGGRRAYEQYF
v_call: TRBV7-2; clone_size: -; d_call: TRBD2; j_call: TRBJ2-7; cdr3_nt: TGTGCCAGCAGCTTAGACCCCCCACTAGCGGGAGGGATCTACGAGCAGTACTTC; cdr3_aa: CASSLDPPLAGGIYEQYF
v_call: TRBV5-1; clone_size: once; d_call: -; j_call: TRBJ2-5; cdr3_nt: TGCGCCAGCAGCTTAAGCGGTCAAGAGACCCAGTACTTC; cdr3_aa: CASSLSGQETQYF
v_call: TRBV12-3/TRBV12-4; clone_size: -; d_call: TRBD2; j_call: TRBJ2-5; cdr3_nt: TGTGCCAGCAGTTTTAGCGGGACGGGGACCCAGTACTTC; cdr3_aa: CASSFSGTGTQYF
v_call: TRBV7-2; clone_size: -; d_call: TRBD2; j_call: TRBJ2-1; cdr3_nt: TGTGCCAGCAGCTTAAGTAGCGGGGGCAATGAGCAGTTCTTC; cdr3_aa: CASSLSSGGNEQFF
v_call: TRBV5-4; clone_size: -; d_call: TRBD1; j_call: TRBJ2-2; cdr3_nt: TGTGCCAGCAGCCCGGGTCCCGGGACAGGGAATTTGGGCGGGGAGCTGTTTTTT; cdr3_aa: CASSPGPGTGNLGGELFF
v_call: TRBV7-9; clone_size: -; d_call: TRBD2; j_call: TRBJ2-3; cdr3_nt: TGTGCCAGCAGCTTTGATATAAGGTCTCTAGCGGGAGCCACAGATACGCAGTATTTT; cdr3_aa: CASSFDIRSLAGATDTQYF
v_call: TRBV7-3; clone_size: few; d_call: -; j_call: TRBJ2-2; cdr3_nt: TGTGCCAGCAGCTTATATGAGGGCCTTTCCGGGGAGCTGTTTTTT; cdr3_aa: CASSLYEGLSGELFF
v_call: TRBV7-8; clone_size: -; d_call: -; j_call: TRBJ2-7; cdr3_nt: TGTGCCAGCAGCCAGGGGGCGGGGGGGTACTACGAGCAGTACTTC; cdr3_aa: CASSQGAGGYYEQYF
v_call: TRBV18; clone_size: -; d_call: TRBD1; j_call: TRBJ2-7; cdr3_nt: TGTGCCAGCTCAAAGACAGGGGCCGAGCAGTACTTC; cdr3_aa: CASSKTGAEQYF
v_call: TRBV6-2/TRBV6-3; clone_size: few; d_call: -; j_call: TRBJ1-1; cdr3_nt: TGTGCCAGCAGTTACCTCCAGACAGAGTCCACTGAAGCTTTCTTT; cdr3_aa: CASSYLQTESTEAFF
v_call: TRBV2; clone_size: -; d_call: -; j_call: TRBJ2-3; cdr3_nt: TGTGCCAGCAGAACAGGAGGCACAGATACGCAGTATTTT; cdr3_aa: CASRTGGTDTQYF
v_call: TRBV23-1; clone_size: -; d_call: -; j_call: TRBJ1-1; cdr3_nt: TGCGCCAGCAGTCAATCGCAGGGGTCCACTGAAGCTTTCTTT; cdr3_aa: CASSQSQGSTEAFF
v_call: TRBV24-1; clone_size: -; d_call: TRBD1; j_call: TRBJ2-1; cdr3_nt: TGTGCCACCCACGGGACAGGGAATGAGCAGTTCTTC; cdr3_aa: CATHGTGNEQFF
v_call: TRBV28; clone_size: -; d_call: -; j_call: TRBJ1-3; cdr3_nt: TGTGCCAGCAGCTCAGGGTCCTCTGGAAACACCATATATTTT; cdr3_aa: CASSSGSSGNTIYF
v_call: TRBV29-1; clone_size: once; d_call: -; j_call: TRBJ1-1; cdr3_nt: TGCAGCGTTGCCCCAGGGAAGAGGACTGAAGCTTTCTTT; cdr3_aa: CSVAPGKRTEAFF
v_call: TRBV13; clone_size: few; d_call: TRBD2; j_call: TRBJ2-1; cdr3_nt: TGTGCCAGCAGCTTATCGGGGAGGGGGTTCTTC; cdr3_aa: CASSLSGRGFF
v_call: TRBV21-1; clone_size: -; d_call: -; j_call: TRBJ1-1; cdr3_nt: TGTGCCAGCAGTTTAGCGGAAGAAGCTTTCTTT; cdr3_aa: CASSLAEEAFF
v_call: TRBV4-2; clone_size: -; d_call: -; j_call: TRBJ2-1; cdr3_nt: TGTGCCAGCAGCCAAGATATACTCTCCTACAATGAGCAGTTCTTC; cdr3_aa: CASSQDILSYNEQFF
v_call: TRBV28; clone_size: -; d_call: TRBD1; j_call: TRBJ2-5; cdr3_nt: TGTGCCAGCAGCCCCACAAGACAGGGACCAGAGACCCAGTACTTC; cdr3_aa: CASSPTRQGPETQYF
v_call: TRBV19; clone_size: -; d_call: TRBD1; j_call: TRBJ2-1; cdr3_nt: TGTGCCAGTAAGTCCCCGCGAGCGACAGGGGGATCCTACAATGAGCAGTTCTTC; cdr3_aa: CASKSPRATGGSYNEQFF
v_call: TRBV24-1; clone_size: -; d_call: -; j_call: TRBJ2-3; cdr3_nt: TGTGCCACCAGTGATAGAAGACAGGTCACAGATACGCAGTATTTT; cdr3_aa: CATSDRRQVTDTQYF
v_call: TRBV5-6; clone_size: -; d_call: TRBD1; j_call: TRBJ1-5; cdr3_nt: TGTGCCAGCAGCTCATTGGACAGGGTGGATCAGCCCCAGCATTTT; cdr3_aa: CASSSLDRVDQPQHF
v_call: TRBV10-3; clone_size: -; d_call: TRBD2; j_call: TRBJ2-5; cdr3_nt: TGTGCCATCAGTGGGGAGCGGGGGGACGCCCAAGAGACCCAGTACTTC; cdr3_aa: CAISGERGDAQETQYF